One sample yielded the 5 T cell receptor beta chains listed below, sequenced in a study of blood T cells in healthy people across ages (dated by TCRdb to the mid-2010s). Library creation used 5' RACE. Sequenced on an Illumina HiSeq 2500. A second roughly 6 to 12 cycle PCR used a sample-barcoded 5' primer and a J-beta primer mix. TCRdb reprocessing: public reads trimmed at Q25 with fastp, clones called with MiXCR, in-frame beta chains kept. Rows are combined by CDR3 protein, so each entry shows the most common genes and DNA. Across this sample there are hundreds of thousands of distinct CDR3 sequences, with approximately 59% seen only once. The top ten clones comprise roughly a quarter of the sample. The sample consisted of blood. All receptors derive from a man aged 25 to 40 in good health.

This clonotype appeared a few times. This chain uses TRBV12-3 or TRBV12-4 with TRBJ2-4, with 7 bases lining up with TRBD1. The CDR3 extends over 14 amino acids. Trimming at V came to 6 bases and at J to 4 bases, leaving 6 bases not matched to a gene. DNA of the CDR3: TGTGCCAGCAGCGAAGGGGGCCGAAAAAACATTCAGTACTTC. Protein sequence: CASSEGGRKNIQYF.

The chain links TRBV14 to TRBJ2-1, with 8 bases fitting TRBD2. This CDR3 region has 20 residues. The germline CDR1 and CDR2 sequences are SGHDN and FVKESK. V was clipped by 0 bases and J by 0 bases; unmatched bases: 13. CDR3 sequence: CASSQDETSVGENSYNEQFF. The CDR3 DNA reads as TGTGCCAGCAGCCAAGATGAGACTAGCGTCGGGGAGAACTCCTACAATGAGCAGTTCTTC. Full variable domain (outside the CDR3, taken from reference TRBV14 and TRBJ2-1): EAGVTQFPSHSVIEKGQTVTLRCDPISGHDNLYWYRRVMGKEIKFLLHFVKESKQDESGMPNNRFLAERTGGTYSTLKVQPAELEDSGVYFCASSQDETSVGENSYNEQFFGPGTRLTVL.

The J gene is TRBJ1-2, the V gene TRBV20-1; D may be TRBD1 (6 bases). V lost 4 bases, J lost 2 bases, and 11 bases lay in between. From germline, CDR1 is DFQATT and CDR2 SNEGSKA (reference sequence). The CDR3 sequence is 13 residues long. This CDR3 reads CSATTQGNYGYTF. The CDR3 DNA reads as TGCAGTGCTACCACCCAGGGGAACTATGGCTACACCTTC.

This clonotype was counted between two and nine times. This chain uses TRBV9 with TRBJ1-6; unclear D gene. The CDR3 runs 17 residues. V lost 0 bases to trimming and J lost 0 bases, with 10 bases between them. Germline V CDR1 and CDR2: SGDLS, YYNGEE. CDR3 protein: CASSVDASPSYNSPLHF. The CDR3 nucleotides read TGTGCCAGCAGCGTAGATGCCAGCCCCTCCTATAATTCACCCCTCCACTTT.

This chain links TRBV7-2 with TRBJ2-1; 14 positions agree with TRBD2. This CDR3 spans 15 amino acids. The germline V gene has CDR1 SGHTA and CDR2 FQGNSA. V trimming: 6 bases; J trimming: 4 bases; junction bases outside the gene matches: 2. The CDR3 spells CASRRTSGGYNEQFF. CDR3 in DNA: TGTGCCAGCAGACGGACTAGCGGGGGGTACAATGAGCAGTTCTTC.